This TCR beta chain was sequenced for a study of control samples from healthy donors and cancer patients. TCRdb's copy holds only in-frame clones and misses some; the assay was immunoSEQ multiplex PCR. This table has 120,000 to 150,000 clones, 93% appearing once. The sequence derives from a man younger than 35 in good health. Sample: blood.

Here the CDR3 DNA reads TGTGCCAGCAGTCCCGGACAGGGGCACTCACCCCTCCACTTT. Protein product: CASSPGQGHSPLHF. The chain uses TRBV6-5 and TRBJ1-6, with 9 bases lining up with TRBD1. Germline CDR1 is MNHEY and CDR2 is SVGAGI. The CDR3 spans 14 residues. The trim removed 5 bases at V and 10 bases at J, leaving 6 bases unmatched.